Listed below are T cell receptor beta chains from one sample, sequenced in a study of blood T cell repertoires in COVID-19. Here immunoSEQ multiplex PCR was the method, and the copy in TCRdb shows in-frame clones only, minus some. In the table there are fewer than 55,000 clones, about 71% of which are singletons. Sequenced input: peripheral blood. The receptor source for this set is a woman aged 70-85 years with acute or convalescent COVID-19. The CDR3 runs from the conserved cysteine through the conserved F or W. Clone size is shown for a subset of rows, as once, few, many or a class of expanded clone.

clone size | V gene | CDR3 protein
once | TRBV28 | CASSLPSGTGDTQYF
NA | TRBV7-2 | CASSLDAGEVYRGQYF
NA | TRBV5-4 | CASSPTGGVTDTQYF
NA | TRBV7-9 | CASSPPGQGHEQYF
NA | TRBV7-2 | CASSLAGAGVQPQHF
NA | TRBV5-8 | CASSSTGTGNTEAFF
few | TRBV28 | CASNQRAGTDTQYF
NA | TRBV24-1 | CATSDSAGDRSTEAFF
NA | TRBV11-3 | CASSFSGTTYNEQFF
NA | TRBV28 | CASSSGVRYTF
once | TRBV7-3 | CASNGAVRNEQFF
NA | TRBV7-9 | CASSTSGQASTDTQYF
NA | TRBV9 | CASSVEGGRTEAFF
few | TRBV28 | CASSLLDRGETQYF
NA | TRBV2 | CATRPGTLADQPQHF
NA | TRBV5-1 | CASSPGQGETQYF
many | TRBV7-2 | CASSLGQIGTQYF
NA | TRBV28 | CASGTSGSTDTQYF
NA | TRBV6-5 | CASSRGTSGNNEQFF
NA | TRBV6-4 | CASSDSMRAGYTF
NA | TRBV28 | CASSLRGSYEQYF
NA | TRBV29-1 | CSVDRQGRETQYF
NA | TRBV11-2 | CASSLASMGAFF
NA | TRBV19 | CASSIRDRGTSVEQFF
NA | TRBV27 | CASSFGQGRGETQYF
NA | TRBV7-2 | CASSLSVRDEQFF
NA | TRBV2 | CASSVNGRDEKLFF
NA | TRBV7-3 | CASSAISGDTQYF
few | TRBV6-5 | CASSWGQGGQPQHF
few | TRBV5-4 | CASSLRGGTGELFF
NA | TRBV27 | CASSGFGTSMTDTQYF
NA | TRBV7-2 | CASSYLAGTYNEQFF
NA | TRBV21-1 | CASSSQRAGSVTHGYTF
NA | TRBV11-2 | CASSSRGSPAWAYGYTF
NA | TRBV7-3 | CASSAHGTEETQYF
NA | TRBV28 | CASSLWVGGAFF
once | TRBV5-1 | CASSSGLAGEIDTQYF
few | TRBV3-1/TRBV3-2 | CASSLRTASSGNTIYF
NA | TRBV7-9 | CVSGRAGGPGELFF
NA | TRBV19 | CASSAGTGGEQFF
few | TRBV28 | CASSGADRANTEAFF
few | TRBV2 | CASGGQGANYGYTF
NA | TRBV11-2 | CASSLDGQADTQYF
once | TRBV18 | CASSSGLAVTYEQYF
NA | TRBV6-5 | CASNPGDRGTDTQYF
NA | TRBV7-2 | CASSLFDRGSYNEQFF
NA | TRBV28 | CASSARETQYF
NA | TRBV6-2/TRBV6-3 | CASSYSSDSTPYEQYF
NA | TRBV5-1 | CASSFEGADNEQFF
NA | TRBV7-2 | CASSLGGRETQYF
NA | TRBV6-4 | CASSDGLGGTDTQYF
NA | TRBV6-2/TRBV6-3 | CASSYGEFNTEAFF